The next 14 T cell receptor beta chains were all read from a single sample in a study of T cell responses to AZD1222 COVID-19 vaccine. The repertoire was sequenced with immunoSEQ multiplex PCR; TCRdb's copy has only in-frame clones and lacks some. The sample shows roughly 120,000 clones, approximately 89% of them seen only once. The specimen comprised peripheral blood, sampled 28 days after the second AZD1222 dose. Receptor source: an adult who received the AZD1222 COVID-19 vaccine.

The chain joins TRBV15 to TRBJ2-7, with a weak D call TRBD2 (6 bases). The germline V gene has CDR1 LNHNV and CDR2 YYDKDF (reference sequence). There are 14 residues in the CDR3. Trimming stripped 1 base from V and 1 base from J, with 8 bases between. CDR3 nucleotide sequence: TGTGCCACCAGCAGAGGGGGGGATTCCTACGAGCAGTACTTC. It specifies CATSRGGDSYEQYF.

The gene calls are TRBV7-9 and TRBJ1-5; perhaps TRBD1 as D (5 bases). Trimming removed 5 bases from V and 2 bases from J, with 19 bases in between. Per the germline V gene, CDR1 is SEHNR and CDR2 is FQNEAQ (reference sequence). The CDR3 totals 17 residues. The CDR3 DNA sequence: TGTGCCAGCAGCCGGGGGGGAGGCTTCAATCGCAATCAGCCCCAGCATTTT. Translated: CASSRGGGFNRNQPQHF.

The chain is built from TRBV14 and TRBJ1-2; no clear D. The CDR3 runs 13 residues. The germline V gene has CDR1 SGHDN and CDR2 FVKESK. V dropped 3 bases and J dropped 2 bases, with 7 bases sitting between them. The CDR3 sequence: CASSHGLNYGYTF. The CDR3 coding sequence is TGTGCCAGCAGCCACGGGCTGAACTATGGCTACACCTTC.

This clone has a single count. The genes are TRBV6-5 and TRBJ2-1; D could derive from TRBD1 or TRBD2 (5 bases each). CDR1 is MNHEY, CDR2 SVGAGI, per germline. Trimming pared 0 bases from V and 7 bases from J, leaving 10 bases between. This CDR3 region has 14 residues. CDR3 bases: TGTGCCAGCAGTTACTCACCCTGGGGGAATGAGCAGTTCTTC. Protein product: CASSYSPWGNEQFF.

The V call is TRBV2, the J call TRBJ1-1; D is possibly TRBD1 (5 bases). The CDR3 has 14 residues. The germline gives CDR1 SNHLY, CDR2 FYNNEI. Trimming cost V 6 bases and J 4 bases, with 15 bases left between them. The CDR3 DNA sequence: TGTGCCAGCAGGGGGCCGGCAGGGACCACTGAAGCTTTCTTT. Its protein is CASRGPAGTTEAFF.

This rearrangement joins TRBV1 to TRBJ1-1. TRBV1 is recorded as a pseudogene. There are 17 residues in the CDR3. The CDR3 nucleotides are TGCACCAGCAGCACCCGGAGCAGGGACGTTATGAACACTGAAGCTTTCTTT. It codes for CTSSTRSRDVMNTEAFF.

The V gene is TRBV3-1 (or the pseudogene TRBV3-2), the J gene TRBJ2-4, with TRBD1 matching 12 bases. Trimming removed 6 bases from V and 6 bases from J; junction bases left unmatched: 6. This CDR3 has 15 residues. Per germline, CDR1 LGHDT and CDR2 YNNKEL (reference sequence). Here the CDR3 reads CASSPGQGARNIQYF. The CDR3 nucleotides read TGTGCCAGCAGTCCGGGACAGGGGGCAAGAAACATTCAGTACTTC.

This clone was counted only a few times. The V gene is TRBV6-5, the J gene TRBJ1-1; a possible D gene is TRBD1 (6 bases). The germline V gene has CDR1 MNHEY and CDR2 SVGAGI. The length of the CDR3 is 14 residues. Trimming shortened V by 8 bases and J by 0 bases, and 13 bases separated the two germline ends. CDR3 nucleotide sequence: TGTGCCAGCTATTTGGGGGCCATGAACACTGAAGCTTTCTTT. Translation gives CASYLGAMNTEAFF.

Concerning this clone itself: One end of the junction fails to match germline, which may point to a read error. The rearrangement joins TRBV18 to TRBJ1-5, with 9 bases matching TRBD1. This CDR3 comprises 17 residues. The germline gives CDR1 KGHSH, CDR2 LQKENI. CDR3 sequence (DNA): TGTGCCAGCTCCCCACAGGGGGCTCGGGTGATCAATCAGCCCCAGCATTTT. Amino acid sequence: CASSPQGARVINQPQHF.

The chain employs TRBV7-9 and TRBJ1-6, with no clear D. From germline, CDR1 is SEHNR and CDR2 FQNEAQ (reference sequence). The CDR3 length is 15 residues. V shed 0 bases and J shed 9 bases, with 12 bases lying between them. CDR3: CASSLAGSLGSPLHF. CDR3 DNA sequence: TGTGCCAGCAGCTTAGCGGGGAGTCTTGGTTCACCCCTCCACTTT.

This chain links TRBV18 with TRBJ1-4; D not resolved. The length of the CDR3 is 14 residues. V was pared by 0 bases and J by 6 bases, with 8 bases between. Germline values: CDR1 KGHSH, CDR2 LQKENI. CDR3 residues: CASSPPGTYEKLFF. The CDR3 region has the DNA TGTGCCAGCTCACCACCGGGTACCTATGAAAAACTGTTTTTT.

V usage is TRBV5-4 and J usage is TRBJ2-6, with TRBD2 as a possible D gene (5 bases). The CDR3 length is 14 residues. Trimming took off 4 bases at V and 13 bases at J, with 18 bases between the two ends. Germline CDR1 reads SGHNT; CDR2 reads YYREEE (reference sequence). The CDR3 spells CASSKRESGEVLTF. CDR3 bases: TGTGCCAGCAGCAAGAGGGAGTCAGGTGAGGTCCTGACTTTC. The whole variable domain, filled in from reference TRBV5-4 and TRBJ2-6, reads ETGVTQSPTHLIKTRGQQVTLRCSSQSGHNTVSWYQQALGQGPQFIFQYYREEENGRGNFPPRFSGLQFPNYSSELNVNALELDDSALYLCASSKRESGEVLTFGAGSRLTVL.

V gene TRBV27 combines with J gene TRBJ1-1; D gene uncertain. Trimming pared 0 bases from V and 2 bases from J, leaving 7 bases between. This CDR3 has 14 amino acids. Germline V gene lookup returns CDR1 MNHEY and CDR2 SMNVEV (reference sequence). CDR3 nucleotides: TGTGCCAGCAGTTTATCGTCCAGCAACACTGAAGCTTTCTTT. This sequence encodes CASSLSSSNTEAFF.

The gene calls are TRBV29-1 and TRBJ2-3, with D unresolved. This CDR3 has 12 amino acids. V lost 4 bases, J lost 2 bases, and 7 bases lay in between. In germline, CDR1 is SQVTM, CDR2 ANQGSEA. The CDR3 coding sequence is TGCAGCGTTGTATCTACCACAGATACGCAGTATTTT. Translation gives CSVVSTTDTQYF.